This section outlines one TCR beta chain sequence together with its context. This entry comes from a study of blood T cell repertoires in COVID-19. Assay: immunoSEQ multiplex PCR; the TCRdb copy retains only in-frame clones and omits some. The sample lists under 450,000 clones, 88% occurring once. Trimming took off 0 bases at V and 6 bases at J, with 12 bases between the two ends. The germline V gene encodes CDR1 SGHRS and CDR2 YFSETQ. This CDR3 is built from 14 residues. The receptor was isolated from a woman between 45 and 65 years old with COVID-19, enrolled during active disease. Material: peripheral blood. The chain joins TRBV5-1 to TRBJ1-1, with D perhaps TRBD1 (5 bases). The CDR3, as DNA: TGCGCCAGCAGCTTGGGTGGGGCAGGCGCTGAAGCTTTCTTT. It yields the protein CASSLGGAGAEAFF.